The sequence of this T cell receptor beta chain was determined in a study of T cell responses to AZD1222 COVID-19 vaccine. Study results and limitations: The breadth and depth of Spike-specific TCRs increased once two AZD1222 doses had been given. Distributed over spike, vaccine-associated CD4 TCRs predominated at 160-218 and 743-854. None of the repertoires were sampled until the peak T cell response had passed. Of spike-specific TCRs, nearly half reportedly target regions left unmutated in variants.

In its sample, this clone was seen once. Antigen: not known. Per the germline V gene, CDR1 is SQVTM and CDR2 is ANQGSEA. Trimming left V 4 bases short and J 4 bases short, with 13 bases between. This CDR3 is 13 amino acids long. The protocol was immunoSEQ multiplex PCR, while the TCRdb copy is restricted to in-frame clones and leaves out a portion. This repertoire shows about 78,000 clones, 87% found once; its top ten account for about 23%. The specimen was peripheral blood, collected on day 0 of AZD1222 vaccination. This chain joins TRBV29-1 and TRBJ1-2, with a possible D match to TRBD1 (6 bases). The origin of this receptor is an adult in good health. The CDR3 DNA sequence: TGCAGCGTTGCCGGGGGAGGGGGCTATGGCTACACCTTC. It encodes CSVAGGGGYGYTF. Full variable domain (missing parts from reference TRBV29-1 and TRBJ1-2): SAVISQKPSRDICQRGTSLTIQCQVDSQVTMMFWYRQQPGQSLTLIATANQGSEATYESGFVIDKFPISRPNLTFSTLTVSNMSPEDSSIYLCSVAGGGGYGYTFGSGTRLTVV.